This entry lists 29 T cell receptor beta chains sequenced from one sample in a study of cytomegalovirus exposure and HLA in healthy donors. Vbeta (60) and Jbeta (13) primers were used in the PCR. The table came from immunoSEQ multiplex PCR; TCRdb's copy has only in-frame clones and leaves some out. The table has 150,000 to 200,000 clones, roughly 81% seen once. Sequencing used PBMCs. These receptors originate from a woman between 45 and 60 years old in good health and CMV-seronegative.

V usage is TRBV27 and J usage is TRBJ2-5; 8 nucleotides align to TRBD1. TRBJ2-7 explains the end of the DNA better; the J call may be wrong. CDR1 and CDR2 (germline): MNHEY, SMNVEV (reference sequence). This CDR3 is 15 amino acids long. DNA of the CDR3: TGTGCCAGCAGTTTTGGTCAGGGGGCCTCCTACGAGCAGTACTTC. Translating it yields CASSFGQGASYEQYF.

This clone has only a few counts. The chain joins TRBV11-1 to TRBJ1-2, with 8 bases matching TRBD1. Germline V gene data show CDR1 as SGHAT and CDR2 as FQDESV (reference sequence). The length of the CDR3 is 13 residues. Trimming cost V 5 bases and J 8 bases; bases outside gene matches: 7. The chain's CDR3 is CASSLQGAEGYTF. CDR3 bases: TGTGCCAGCAGCCTGCAGGGGGCGGAGGGCTACACCTTC.

This sequence joins TRBV27 and TRBJ2-7; 7 positions match TRBD2. The CDR3 sequence is 14 residues long. V lost 2 bases to trimming and J lost 2 bases; unmatched junction nucleotides: 3. Germline CDR1 is MNHEY and CDR2 is SMNVEV (reference sequence). CDR3 amino acids: CASSLGAGAYEQYF. The DNA for the CDR3 is TGTGCCAGCAGTTTAGGCGCGGGAGCCTACGAGCAGTACTTC.

V is TRBV28 and J is TRBJ1-2; D may be TRBD1 (6 bases). The CDR3 runs to 13 residues. The germline CDR1 and CDR2 sequences are MDHEN and SYDVKM. V gave up 5 bases and J gave up 8 bases, with 15 bases separating them. CDR3 DNA: TGTGCCAGCAGTCGGGACACTCCCGCGGGCTACACCTTC. This sequence encodes CASSRDTPAGYTF.

The chain couples TRBV6-6 to TRBJ2-5, with D unclear. Trimming took 2 bases from V and 4 from J, leaving 5 bases between them. There are 12 residues in the CDR3. CDR1 and CDR2 (germline): MNHNY, SVGAGI (reference sequence). The DNA for the CDR3 is TGTGCCAGCAGTTACCAAATAGAGACCCAGTACTTC. Translation: CASSYQIETQYF.

This clone was seen once. V is TRBV19 and J is TRBJ1-1, with unresolved D. CDR3 length equals 15 residues. Trimming left V 2 bases short and J 0 bases short, with 10 bases between. CDR1 is LNHDA, CDR2 SQIVND, per germline (reference sequence). The CDR3, as DNA: TGTGCCAGTAGTATAAATGCTTACATGAACACTGAAGCTTTCTTT. Protein product: CASSINAYMNTEAFF.

The chain is built from TRBV2 and TRBJ2-3, with TRBD2 as a possible D gene (6 bases). The CDR3 consists of 14 residues. V lost 11 bases, J lost 6 bases, and 21 bases lay in between. The germline CDR1 and CDR2 sequences are SNHLY and FYNNEI. This CDR3 is CAGCLTEGMDTQYF. DNA for the CDR3: TGTGCCGGATGCCTGACGGAGGGTATGGATACGCAGTATTTT.

The CDR3 here is CASSAAGYGYTF. The DNA of the CDR3 is TGTGCCAGCAGTGCAGCAGGGTATGGCTACACCTTC. The V call is TRBV28, the J call TRBJ1-2; perhaps TRBD1 as D (5 bases). V lost 5 bases and J 5 bases, leaving 9 bases between the germline ends. The CDR3 contains 12 residues. CDR1 and CDR2 (germline): MDHEN, SYDVKM.

This clone was found once. V gene TRBV4-2 combines with J gene TRBJ1-6; D gene unclear. CDR3 length equals 16 residues. V lost 0 bases and J lost 7, with 13 bases in between. Germline CDR1 LGHNA, CDR2 YNFKEQ. DNA for the CDR3: TGTGCCAGCAGCCAAGATCTTTTACAAACCAATTCACCCCTCCACTTT. Translated: CASSQDLLQTNSPLHF.

The J gene is TRBJ2-7, the V gene TRBV6-1; 7 bases agree with TRBD1. Germline V lookup: CDR1 MNHNS, CDR2 SASEGT. The CDR3 runs to 13 residues. J lost 0 bases, V lost 6 bases, and 2 bases had no gene match. The CDR3 DNA reads as TGTGCCAGCAGGCCAGGGGGCTCCTACGAGCAGTACTTC. It codes for CASRPGGSYEQYF.

This chain uses TRBV7-3 with TRBJ2-2; the D gene is possibly TRBD2 (7 bases). V lost 2 bases and J lost 4, with 14 bases in between. The CDR3 contains 16 residues. Germline V CDR1 and CDR2: SGHTA, FQGTGA. The DNA for the CDR3 is TGTGCCAGCAGCTTAGGAGGCGGGGGCGGCACCGGGGAGCTGTTTTTT. It yields the protein CASSLGGGGGTGELFF. The full variable domain, rest sourced from reference TRBV7-3 and TRBJ2-2, is GAGVSQTPSNKVTEKGKYVELRCDPISGHTALYWYRQSLGQGPEFLIYFQGTGAADDSGLPNDRFFAVRPEGSVSTLKIQRTERGDSAVYLCASSLGGGGGTGELFFGEGSRLTVL.

This rearrangement joins TRBV14 to TRBJ2-1, with D maybe TRBD1 (6 bases). Germline values: CDR1 SGHDN, CDR2 FVKESK. This CDR3 region has 17 residues. Trimming cost V 4 bases and J 0 bases, with 16 bases left between them. CDR3 loop: CASSPLKGVSSYNEQFF. CDR3 in DNA: TGTGCCAGCAGCCCCCTGAAGGGGGTAAGCTCCTACAATGAGCAGTTCTTC.

This chain uses TRBV11-2 with TRBJ1-2, with D unclear. With 5 bases removed from V and 3 bases from J, the gap between germline ends came to 4 bases. Germline CDR1 is SGHAT and CDR2 is FQNNGV. This CDR3 spans 11 amino acids. CDR3 nucleotides: TGTGCCAGCAGCGCGGACTATGGCTACACCTTC. Its translation is CASSADYGYTF.

The genes are TRBV7-9 and TRBJ1-4, with D possibly being TRBD1 (6 bases). The V and J ends lost 3 bases and 7 bases respectively, with 15 bases between them. The length of the CDR3 is 15 residues. CDR1 SEHNR and CDR2 FQNEAQ come from the germline V gene (reference sequence). The CDR3 protein is CASSFHSRGGEKLFF. The DNA of the CDR3 is TGTGCCAGCAGCTTCCACTCCAGGGGTGGTGAAAAACTGTTTTTT.

The chain combines TRBV7-6 with TRBJ1-1; maybe TRBD1 (6 bases). The CDR3 extends over 13 amino acids. From germline, CDR1 is SGHVS and CDR2 FNYEAQ. V was cut by 3 bases and J by 1 base, with 6 bases left in between. The CDR3 DNA is TGTGCCAGCAGCTTGGGACAGAACACTGAAGCTTTCTTT. Translated, it gives CASSLGQNTEAFF.

The table lists this clone with a few counts. The chain is built from TRBV11-2 and TRBJ2-1, with 8 bases identical to TRBD2. The CDR3 contains 15 residues. The ends lost 5 bases at V and 4 bases at J; junction bases unmatched: 7. Germline V lookup: CDR1 SGHAT, CDR2 FQNNGV. Written as DNA, the CDR3 is TGTGCCAGCAGCAGCAGACTAGCGAAGTACAATGAGCAGTTCTTC. It specifies CASSSRLAKYNEQFF.

This clone was seen more than once but under ten times. V gene TRBV2 combines with J gene TRBJ1-5, with D perhaps matching TRBD1 (6 bases). V gave up 6 bases and J gave up 4 bases, with 10 bases separating them. This CDR3 comprises 13 residues. The germline gives CDR1 SNHLY, CDR2 FYNNEI. In DNA, the CDR3 is TGTGCCAGCAGCGTACAGGGAAATCAGCCCCAGCATTTT. As protein: CASSVQGNQPQHF.

V and J are TRBV6-5 and TRBJ1-2; tentatively, D is TRBD1 (5 bases). CDR1 MNHEY and CDR2 SVGAGI come from the germline V gene. V was cut by 7 bases and J by 7 bases, with 22 bases left in between. The CDR3 length is 15 residues. CDR3 sequence (DNA): TGTGCCAGCACCAAGAGGCGGGGGGAGTCTCTTGGCTACACCTTC. This sequence encodes CASTKRRGESLGYTF.

The chain links TRBV4-1 to TRBJ1-2, with D unclear. The V end lost 4 bases, the J end lost 3 bases, and 9 bases lay between the germline ends. Germline V gene lookup returns CDR1 MGHRA and CDR2 YSYEKL. This CDR3 contains 13 residues. CDR3 bases: TGCGCCAGCAGCCCGCGGTGGTACTATGGCTACACCTTC. Its translation: CASSPRWYYGYTF.

For this clone: Different DNA sequences within this sample yield the same CDR3. This chain links TRBV4-2 with TRBJ1-2, with D tentatively TRBD1 (5 bases). CDR1 is LGHNA and CDR2 is YNFKEQ in the germline V gene. Deletions cut 0 bases from V and 4 bases from J, with 9 bases between. This CDR3 has 14 amino acids. The DNA for the CDR3 is TGTGCCAGCAGCCAAGACGGGGGGATCTATGGCTACACCTTC. Amino acid sequence: CASSQDGGIYGYTF.

The chain is built from TRBV19 and TRBJ1-2, with D possibly being TRBD1 (6 bases). The CDR3 contains 15 residues. Between the trimmed V and J ends, which lost 5 bases and 2 bases, there was a span of 15 bases. Per germline, CDR1 LNHDA and CDR2 SQIVND (reference sequence). The DNA for the CDR3 is TGTGCCAGTAGTCCCCGGACAGTGGGGAACTATGGCTACACCTTC. Translating it yields CASSPRTVGNYGYTF. The complete variable domain, with remaining parts taken from reference TRBV19 and TRBJ1-2, reads DGGITQSPKYLFRKEGQNVTLSCEQNLNHDAMYWYRQDPGQGLRLIYYSQIVNDFQKGDIAEGYSVSREKKESFPLTVTSAQKNPTAFYLCASSPRTVGNYGYTFGSGTRLTVV.

To note about this clone: This sample includes further DNA sequences coding for the same CDR3. CDR3 region: CASSPLRDYGYTF. DNA of the CDR3: TGTGCCAGCAGCCCCTTACGGGACTATGGCTACACCTTC. This sequence joins TRBV28 and TRBJ1-2, with D unclear. Per germline, CDR1 MDHEN and CDR2 SYDVKM. The CDR3 contains 13 residues. V lost 6 bases and J lost 3, with 11 bases in between.

The rearrangement uses TRBV15 and TRBJ1-5, with D possibly matching TRBD1 (6 bases). The length of the CDR3 is 14 residues. Germline V CDR1 and CDR2: LNHNV, YYDKDF (reference sequence). V shed 2 bases and J shed 4 bases, with 9 bases lying between them. This chain's CDR3 is CATSRRQENQPQHF. Here the CDR3 DNA reads TGTGCCACCAGCAGAAGACAGGAAAATCAGCCCCAGCATTTT.

Comment on this clone: This sample includes further DNA sequences coding for the same CDR3. This chain uses TRBV18 with TRBJ2-1, with unresolved D. Germline V gives CDR1 KGHSH, CDR2 LQKENI. The germline V and J ends were trimmed by 6 bases and 10 bases, with 19 bases remaining between them. CDR3 length equals 14 residues. The CDR3 protein is CASSPSRSPEEQFF. The CDR3 region has the DNA TGTGCCAGCTCCCCGAGCCGATCGCCCGAGGAGCAGTTCTTC.

This chain links TRBV29-1 with TRBJ2-5; 9 nucleotides align to TRBD2. V dropped 2 bases and J dropped 5; count of bases not matched to a gene: 9. The CDR3 sequence is 15 residues long. Germline V gives CDR1 SQVTM, CDR2 ANQGSEA. The CDR3 sequence is CSVETSGSGGETQYF. CDR3 bases: TGCAGCGTTGAAACCTCGGGTAGCGGGGGTGAGACCCAGTACTTC. Supplemented by reference TRBV29-1 and TRBJ2-5, the full variable domain reads SAVISQKPSRDICQRGTSLTIQCQVDSQVTMMFWYRQQPGQSLTLIATANQGSEATYESGFVIDKFPISRPNLTFSTLTVSNMSPEDSSIYLCSVETSGSGGETQYFGPGTRLLVL.

This clone appeared once. This chain uses TRBV6-5 with TRBJ2-3, with 7 positions matching TRBD2. Trimming cost V 11 bases and J 0 bases; bases outside gene matches: 8. Germline assignment: CDR1 MNHEY and CDR2 SVGAGI. This CDR3 is built from 14 residues. The DNA for the CDR3 is TGTGCCTGCGGGGGTGCAGGTAGCACAGATACGCAGTATTTT. It specifies CACGGAGSTDTQYF.

This chain connects TRBV5-1 to TRBJ2-1, with TRBD2 as a possible D gene (6 bases). The CDR3 extends over 14 amino acids. CDR1 is SGHRS and CDR2 is YFSETQ in the germline V gene. Trimming shortened V by 4 bases and J by 0 bases, and 8 bases separated the two germline ends. CDR3 loop: CASSEGGSYNEQFF. The CDR3 DNA is TGCGCCAGCAGCGAGGGAGGCTCCTACAATGAGCAGTTCTTC.

The chain carries TRBV7-3 and TRBJ2-7; maybe TRBD1 (5 bases). Germline V gene lookup returns CDR1 SGHTA and CDR2 FQGTGA. Trimming pared 3 bases from V and 4 bases from J, leaving 13 bases between. This CDR3 has 14 residues. The CDR3 DNA follows: TGTGCCAGCAGCTTTGAAGGGGAAGGGTACGAGCAGTACTTC. Encoded protein: CASSFEGEGYEQYF.

CDR3 region: CASSPSGASSYNEQFF. The CDR3 DNA sequence: TGTGCCAGCAGCCCCAGCGGGGCCAGCTCCTACAATGAGCAGTTCTTC. This rearrangement joins TRBV9 to TRBJ2-1; 7 bases are shared with TRBD2. From germline, CDR1 is SGDLS and CDR2 YYNGEE. J gave up 0 bases and V 4 bases, and 7 bases lay outside the gene matches. The CDR3 consists of 16 residues.